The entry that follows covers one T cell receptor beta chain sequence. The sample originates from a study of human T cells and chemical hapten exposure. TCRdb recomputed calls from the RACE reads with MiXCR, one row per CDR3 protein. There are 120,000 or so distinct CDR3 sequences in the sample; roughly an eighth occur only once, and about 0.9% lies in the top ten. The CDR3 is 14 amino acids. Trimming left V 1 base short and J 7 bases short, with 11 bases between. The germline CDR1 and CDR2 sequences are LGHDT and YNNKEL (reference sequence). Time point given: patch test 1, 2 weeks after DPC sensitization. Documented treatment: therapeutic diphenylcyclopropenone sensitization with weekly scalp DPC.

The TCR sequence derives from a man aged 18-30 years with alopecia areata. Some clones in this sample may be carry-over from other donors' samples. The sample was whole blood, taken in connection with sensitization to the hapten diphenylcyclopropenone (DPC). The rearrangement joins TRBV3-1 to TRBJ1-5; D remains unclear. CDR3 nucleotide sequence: TGTGCCAGCAGCCAAGCCGGAGGGAAGCAGCCCCAGCATTTT. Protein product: CASSQAGGKQPQHF.